This TCR beta chain was sequenced for a study of T cell changes during pregnancy in multiple sclerosis. Profiled with immunoSEQ multiplex PCR; TCRdb holds only in-frame clones, not every one. The sample holds some 87,000 clones, almost 95% seen once. Germline-derived CDR1 and CDR2 are MDHEN and SYDVKM. There are 15 residues in the CDR3. V lost 6 bases, J lost 3 bases, and 15 bases lay in between. Material: peripheral blood, obtained in the first trimester of pregnancy. The TCR sequence derives from a female donor with multiple sclerosis, enrolled in a pregnancy study. The chain employs TRBV28 and TRBJ1-5, with D possibly TRBD1 on 6 matching bases. The DNA of the CDR3 is TGTGCCAGCAGCTTACCAGGGGCCCCCAATCAGCCCCAGCATTTT. As protein: CASSLPGAPNQPQHF.